Below are 2 T cell receptor beta chains sequenced from a single sample in a study of T cell changes during pregnancy in multiple sclerosis. The data were produced by immunoSEQ multiplex PCR, yet TCRdb's version contains in-frame clones alone and is incomplete. The sample holds some 20,000 clones, 80% to 90% seen once. The sample here was CD8+ T cells from peripheral blood mononuclear cells, taken after pregnancy. Receptor source: a female donor in good health, enrolled as a control in a pregnancy study.

The V call is TRBV19, the J call TRBJ2-3, with 8 nucleotides matching TRBD2. Germline trimming cut 11 bases from V and 3 bases from J; bases unmatched to any gene: 10. The V gene's germline CDR1 is LNHDA and CDR2 SQIVND (reference sequence). The CDR3 consists of 14 residues. CDR3 amino acids: CACQAGGETDTQYF. Here the CDR3 DNA reads TGTGCCTGTCAGGCGGGGGGCGAAACAGATACGCAGTATTTT.

This chain uses TRBV4-1 with TRBJ2-1; 7 bases line up with TRBD2. Looked up from germline, CDR1 is MGHRA and CDR2 is YSYEKL. V was clipped by 1 base and J by 7 bases; unmatched bases: 1. The CDR3 loop spans 13 amino acids. This CDR3 is CASSQGGSNEQFF. Here the CDR3 DNA reads TGCGCCAGCAGCCAAGGCGGGAGTAATGAGCAGTTCTTC.